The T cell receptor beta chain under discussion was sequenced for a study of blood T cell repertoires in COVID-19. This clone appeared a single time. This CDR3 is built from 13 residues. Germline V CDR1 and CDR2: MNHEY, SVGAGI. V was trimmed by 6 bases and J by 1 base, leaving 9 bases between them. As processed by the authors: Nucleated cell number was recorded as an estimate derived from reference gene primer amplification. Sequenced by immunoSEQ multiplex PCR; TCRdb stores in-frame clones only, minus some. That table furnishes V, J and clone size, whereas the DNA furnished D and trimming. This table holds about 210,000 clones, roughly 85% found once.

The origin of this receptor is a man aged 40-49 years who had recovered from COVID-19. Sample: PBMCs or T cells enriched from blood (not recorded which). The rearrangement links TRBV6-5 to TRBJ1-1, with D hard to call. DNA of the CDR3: TGTGCCAGCAGGAGGCGAGAGAACACTGAAGCTTTCTTT. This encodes CASRRRENTEAFF.